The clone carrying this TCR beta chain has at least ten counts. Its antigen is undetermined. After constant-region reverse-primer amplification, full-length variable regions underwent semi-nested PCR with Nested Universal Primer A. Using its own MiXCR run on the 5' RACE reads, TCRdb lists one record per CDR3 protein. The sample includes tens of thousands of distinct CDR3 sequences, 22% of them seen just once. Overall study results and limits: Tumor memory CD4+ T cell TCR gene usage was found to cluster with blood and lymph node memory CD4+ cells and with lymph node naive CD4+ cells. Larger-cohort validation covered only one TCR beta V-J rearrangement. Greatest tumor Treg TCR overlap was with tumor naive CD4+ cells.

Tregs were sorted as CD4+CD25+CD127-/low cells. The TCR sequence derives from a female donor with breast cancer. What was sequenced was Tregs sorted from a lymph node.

CDR3 DNA: TGTGCCAGCAGTTTTTCTCTAGCGGTGACAGATACGCAGTATTTT. Protein product: CASSFSLAVTDTQYF. V is TRBV28 and J is TRBJ2-3; TRBD2 aligns across 7 bases. Germline assignment: CDR1 MDHEN and CDR2 SYDVKM. The CDR3 has 15 residues. J lost 3 bases, V lost 3 bases, and 6 bases had no gene match.